These 26 T cell receptor beta chains originate from one sample sequenced in a study of Ad26.COV2.S vaccination and SARS-CoV-2 variants. Sequencing was performed with immunoSEQ multiplex PCR; in TCRdb, only in-frame clones are kept and a portion is missing. Here the sample spans some 350,000 clones, roughly nine tenths being singletons. The material was peripheral blood, obtained after recovery from COVID-19. All receptors derive from a human donor who had recovered from COVID-19.

In its sample, this clone was seen a few times. The V call is TRBV3-1 (or the pseudogene TRBV3-2), the J call TRBJ1-2; possibly TRBD1 for D (6 bases). The CDR3 covers 12 residues. Trimming removed 5 bases at V and 5 bases at J, with 9 bases between. Germline loops: CDR1 LGHDT, CDR2 YNNKEL (reference sequence). In DNA form, the CDR3 reads TGTGCCAGCAGCGGGGGCGGGTATGGCTACACCTTC. Translating it yields CASSGGGYGYTF.

This clone has more than one count but fewer than ten. The rearrangement links TRBV5-1 to TRBJ2-6, with a weak D call TRBD1 (5 bases). Germline CDR1 SGHRS, CDR2 YFSETQ. Trimming removed 1 base from V and 0 bases from J, with 14 bases in between. The CDR3 contains 18 residues. For the CDR3, the DNA is TGCGCCAGCAGCTTGACCAGTCGACAGAGCTCTGGGGCCAACGTCCTGACTTTC. This gives the protein CASSLTSRQSSGANVLTF. The variable domain in full, with the rest retrieved from reference TRBV5-1 and TRBJ2-6, is KAGVTQTPRYLIKTRGQQVTLSCSPISGHRSVSWYQQTPGQGLQFLFEYFSETQRNKGNFPGRFSGRQFSNSRSEMNVSTLELGDSALYLCASSLTSRQSSGANVLTFGAGSRLTVL.

The chain carries TRBV5-1 and TRBJ2-3, with no clear D. The CDR3 length is 15 residues. Germline-derived CDR1 and CDR2 are SGHRS and YFSETQ. V lost 1 base and J 4 bases, leaving 13 bases between the germline ends. For the CDR3, the DNA is TGCGCCAGCAGCTTGCTAGGTTCTAATTCAGATACGCAGTATTTT. Residues: CASSLLGSNSDTQYF.

The chain recombines TRBV5-4 with TRBJ1-2; perhaps TRBD1 as D (5 bases). V was shortened by 1 base and J by 0 bases, with 13 bases between the two germline ends. The germline CDR1 and CDR2 sequences are SGHNT and YYREEE (reference sequence). The CDR3 has 16 residues. The CDR3 protein is CASSLRGGNTNYGYTF. CDR3 in DNA: TGTGCCAGCAGCTTGAGGGGAGGGAATACTAACTATGGCTACACCTTC. Full variable domain (missing parts from reference TRBV5-4 and TRBJ1-2): ETGVTQSPTHLIKTRGQQVTLRCSSQSGHNTVSWYQQALGQGPQFIFQYYREEENGRGNFPPRFSGLQFPNYSSELNVNALELDDSALYLCASSLRGGNTNYGYTFGSGTRLTVV.

The chain combines TRBV4-1 with TRBJ2-7, with TRBD2 matching 8 bases. The CDR3 sequence is 19 residues long. Germline loops: CDR1 MGHRA, CDR2 YSYEKL. Trimming at V came to 0 bases and at J to 4 bases, leaving 17 bases not matched to a gene. The CDR3 DNA is TGCGCCAGCAGCCAAGACGGGGGGGGAGCGATTCTAGGTATATACGAGCAGTACTTC. It encodes CASSQDGGGAILGIYEQYF.

The V and J genes are TRBV9 and TRBJ2-2; 14 bases agree with TRBD2. The germline CDR1 and CDR2 sequences are SGDLS and YYNGEE. This CDR3 spans 18 amino acids. V lost 2 bases and J lost 1; bases outside the gene matches: 4. CDR3 protein: CASSVRTSGGRNTGELFF. The DNA for the CDR3 is TGTGCCAGCAGCGTTCGGACTAGCGGGGGGAGGAACACCGGGGAGCTGTTTTTT.

The chain couples TRBV19 to TRBJ2-7; D possibly matches TRBD1 or TRBD2 (7 bases each). The CDR3 has 14 residues. Germline V lookup: CDR1 LNHDA, CDR2 SQIVND (reference sequence). V gave up 5 bases and J gave up 3 bases, with 14 bases separating them. In nucleotides, the CDR3 is TGTGCCAGTAGTCGGCCAGGGGGGGGCTACGAGCAGTACTTC. It specifies CASSRPGGGYEQYF.

This clone has only a few counts. The gene calls are TRBV15 and TRBJ1-5; perhaps TRBD1 as D (5 bases). Trimming cost V 0 bases and J 5 bases, with 11 bases left between them. CDR1 and CDR2 (germline): LNHNV, YYDKDF (reference sequence). This CDR3 has 15 amino acids. CDR3 in DNA: TGTGCCACCAGCAGAGATAGGGGCGAGCATCAGCCCCAGCATTTT. This sequence encodes CATSRDRGEHQPQHF.

The DNA for the CDR3 is TGCGCCAGCAGCCAAGGGGCGGGGAGCTCCTACGAGCAGTACTTC. It encodes CASSQGAGSSYEQYF. The chain combines TRBV4-1 with TRBJ2-7; the D gene is possibly TRBD2 (6 bases). CDR3 size: 15 residues. Trimming took off 1 base at V and 0 bases at J, with 10 bases between the two ends. Germline V lookup: CDR1 MGHRA, CDR2 YSYEKL.

The chain couples TRBV3-1 (or the pseudogene TRBV3-2) to TRBJ2-3, with D hard to call. V was trimmed by 4 bases and J by 0 bases, leaving 11 bases between them. The CDR3 has 15 amino acids. Per germline, CDR1 LGHDT and CDR2 YNNKEL (reference sequence). The CDR3 region has the DNA TGTGCCAGCAGCCCTACGACTCGGAGCACAGATACGCAGTATTTT. This sequence encodes CASSPTTRSTDTQYF.

This clone appeared a single time. Germline and junction disagree at one end, which may indicate a read error. The chain recombines TRBV6-5 with TRBJ2-7; TRBD1 is a possible D gene (5 bases). The CDR3 is 12 amino acids. Germline lookup yields CDR1 MNHEY and CDR2 SVGAGI. CDR3 in DNA: TGTGCCAGCAGTGACTCAGGGTACGAGCAGTACTTC. It encodes CASSDSGYEQYF.

The V call is TRBV4-3, the J call TRBJ2-7; TRBD1 agrees at 7 bases. The CDR3 runs 18 residues. CDR1 and CDR2 from the germline V gene are LGHNA and YSLEER. V was pared by 3 bases and J by 6 bases, with 20 bases of the junction left unmatched. CDR3 bases: TGCGCCAGCAGCCAGTCTTATGATAGGGGGCTACCCGTCCCCGAGCAGTACTTC. Protein product: CASSQSYDRGLPVPEQYF.

The chain uses TRBV21-1 and TRBJ2-7; no DNA check was done on the table's D call, TRBD2. TRBV21-1 is a pseudogene. The CDR3 is made up of 15 amino acids. As DNA, the CDR3 is TGTGCCAGCAGCAACCGGGAGGACCGCACCTACGAGCAGTACTTC. Its protein product is CASSNREDRTYEQYF.

The chain combines TRBV2 with TRBJ2-2, with a tentative D call TRBD1 (5 bases). V was cut by 6 bases and J by 6 bases, with 11 bases left in between. Germline lookup yields CDR1 SNHLY and CDR2 FYNNEI. The CDR3 extends over 13 amino acids. CDR3 DNA: TGTGCCAGCAGCGGAAGGGGCCCCGGGGAGCTGTTTTTT. Translated, it gives CASSGRGPGELFF.

The chain couples TRBV9 to TRBJ2-7; D is undetermined. CDR3 length equals 12 residues. The germline V and J ends were trimmed by 4 bases and 0 bases, with 5 bases remaining between them. The germline CDR1 and CDR2 sequences are SGDLS and YYNGEE. In DNA form, the CDR3 reads TGTGCCAGCAGCAGGAACTCCTACGAGCAGTACTTC. This encodes CASSRNSYEQYF.

The chain recombines TRBV5-1 with TRBJ2-3, with D perhaps being TRBD1 or TRBD2 (5 bases each). Germline V gene sequence: CDR1 SGHRS, CDR2 YFSETQ. The CDR3 spans 16 residues. V was pared by 2 bases and J by 3 bases, with 16 bases between. The CDR3 DNA reads as TGCGCCAGCAGCTTCCTGCAAGCTGGGGGTACAGATACGCAGTATTTT. It is translated as CASSFLQAGGTDTQYF. Supplemented by reference TRBV5-1 and TRBJ2-3, the full variable domain reads KAGVTQTPRYLIKTRGQQVTLSCSPISGHRSVSWYQQTPGQGLQFLFEYFSETQRNKGNFPGRFSGRQFSNSRSEMNVSTLELGDSALYLCASSFLQAGGTDTQYFGPGTRLTVL.

The rearrangement joins TRBV5-1 to TRBJ2-6; no firm D call. The CDR3 has 14 amino acids. V was cut by 0 bases and J by 4 bases, with 5 bases left in between. Per germline, CDR1 SGHRS and CDR2 YFSETQ. The CDR3 protein is CASSLVAGANVLTF. The CDR3 nucleotides read TGCGCCAGCAGCTTGGTCGCCGGGGCCAACGTCCTGACTTTC.

The chain is built from TRBV19 and TRBJ2-7; possibly TRBD2 for D (6 bases). V lost 0 bases and J lost 4, with 10 bases in between. Germline CDR1 is LNHDA and CDR2 is SQIVND (reference sequence). The CDR3 has 14 amino acids. The DNA of the CDR3 is TGTGCCAGTAGTATAGACGGGACTCCTTACGAGCAGTACTTC. Translated: CASSIDGTPYEQYF.

With regard to this clone: Distinct nucleotide sequences in the sample also encode this CDR3. This chain uses TRBV6-5 with TRBJ1-3, with 10 bases that match TRBD1. CDR3 length: 15 amino acids. The V and J ends lost 5 bases and 0 bases, in that order; junction bases with no gene match: 1. Looked up from germline, CDR1 is MNHEY and CDR2 is SVGAGI. The CDR3 loop is CASSRTGGSGNTIYF. CDR3 nucleotide sequence: TGTGCCAGCAGTCGGACAGGGGGCTCTGGAAACACCATATATTTT.

The V call is TRBV10-2, the J call TRBJ1-3; TRBD1 agrees at 9 bases. Unmatched junction bases numbered 4, after V lost 7 bases and J lost 3 bases. Germline V gives CDR1 WSHSY, CDR2 SAAADI. The CDR3 is 14 amino acids. DNA for the CDR3: TGCGCCAGCAACCCGGGACAGGGTGGAAACACCATATATTTT. It yields the protein CASNPGQGGNTIYF.

The genes are TRBV2 and TRBJ1-3; D is perhaps TRBD1 (6 bases). The germline gives CDR1 SNHLY, CDR2 FYNNEI. This CDR3 region has 16 residues. V lost 3 bases and J lost 0, with 12 bases in between. This chain's CDR3 is CASSDGGAFSGNTIYF. The CDR3 bases are TGTGCCAGCAGTGATGGGGGGGCATTCTCTGGAAACACCATATATTTT.

The table lists this clone with a few counts. The rearrangement joins TRBV9 to TRBJ2-7; D not certain. Per the germline V gene, CDR1 is SGDLS and CDR2 is YYNGEE. CDR3 size: 16 residues. V shed 4 bases and J shed 2 bases, with 19 bases lying between them. The CDR3 DNA reads as TGTGCCAGCAGCCCCTCTCCAAAATTACTGACCTACGAGCAGTACTTC. Amino acid sequence: CASSPSPKLLTYEQYF.

The chain employs TRBV7-3 and TRBJ2-5; D is ambiguous. Trimming stripped 1 base from V and 2 bases from J, with 5 bases between. There are 13 residues in the CDR3. Looked up from germline, CDR1 is SGHTA and CDR2 is FQGTGA. The CDR3 is CASSLIQQETQYF. The CDR3, as DNA: TGTGCCAGCAGCTTAATACAGCAAGAGACCCAGTACTTC.

The V and J genes are TRBV14 and TRBJ1-6; D gene unclear. The CDR3 length is 14 residues. V lost 3 bases, J lost 6 bases, and 9 bases lay in between. Germline V CDR1 and CDR2: SGHDN, FVKESK. CDR3 protein: CASSQAWGNSPLHF. CDR3 in DNA: TGTGCCAGCAGCCAGGCGTGGGGTAATTCACCCCTCCACTTT. Supplemented by reference TRBV14 and TRBJ1-6, the full variable domain reads EAGVTQFPSHSVIEKGQTVTLRCDPISGHDNLYWYRRVMGKEIKFLLHFVKESKQDESGMPNNRFLAERTGGTYSTLKVQPAELEDSGVYFCASSQAWGNSPLHFGNGTRLTVT.

This chain links TRBV10-2 with TRBJ2-7, with 10 bases that match TRBD2. V dropped 9 bases and J dropped 6; count of bases not matched to a gene: 14. CDR1 is WSHSY, CDR2 SAAADI, per germline. The CDR3 is 15 amino acids. This CDR3 is CASSLVSAGGREQYF. CDR3 bases: TGCGCCAGTAGCCTGGTCTCAGCGGGGGGGCGCGAGCAGTACTTC.

This clone was picked up one time. The rearrangement uses TRBV12-5 and TRBJ2-7; 9 bases fit TRBD1. Germline loops: CDR1 LGHNT, CDR2 FRNRAP. The CDR3 has 14 amino acids. V lost 6 bases, J lost 3 bases, and 6 bases stayed unmatched. The CDR3 nucleotides read TGTGCTAGTGGACCCGGGACAGGGATCTACGAGCAGTACTTC. This translates into CASGPGTGIYEQYF.